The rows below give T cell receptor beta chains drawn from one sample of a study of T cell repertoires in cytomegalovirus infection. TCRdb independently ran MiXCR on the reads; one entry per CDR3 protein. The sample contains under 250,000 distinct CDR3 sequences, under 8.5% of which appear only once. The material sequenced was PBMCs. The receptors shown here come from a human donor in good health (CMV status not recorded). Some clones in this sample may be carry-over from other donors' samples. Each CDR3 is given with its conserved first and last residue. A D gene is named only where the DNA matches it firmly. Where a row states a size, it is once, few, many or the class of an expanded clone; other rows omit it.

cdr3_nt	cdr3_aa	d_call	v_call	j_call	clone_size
TGTGCCAGCAGTTATAACAGGGGGGCCGGGGAGCTGTTTTTT	CASSYNRGAGELFF	TRBD1	TRBV6-6	TRBJ2-2	many
TGCAGTGCTAGACCCGCGGACAGGGGGTACACCGGGGAGCTGTTTTTT	CSARPADRGYTGELFF	TRBD1	TRBV20-1	TRBJ2-2	many
TGTGCCAGCAGATTGAACACCGCCAGAACAGGATATGGCTACACCTTC	CASRLNTARTGYGYTF	-	TRBV7-2	TRBJ1-2	many
TGTGCCAGCAGTGGGGTCCAACGCGGTGAGCAGTTCTTC	CASSGVQRGEQFF	-	TRBV2	TRBJ2-1	few
TGTGCCAGCAGTTACCCCACTAAGGGTCCCCTCTACAATGAGCAGTTCTTC	CASSYPTKGPLYNEQFF	-	TRBV6-6	TRBJ2-1	many
TGTGCCACCAGTGACCTCGGTTGGGACAGATTTTTT	CATSDLGWDRFF	TRBD1	TRBV24-1	TRBJ2-3	many
TGTGCCAGCTCACCCATCGACCGCGGCCGCGAAGCTTTCTTT	CASSPIDRGREAFF	-	TRBV18	TRBJ1-1	many
TGCGCCAGCAGCCCCCTCAGGGGTGATACGCAGTATTTT	CASSPLRGDTQYF	-	TRBV5-1	TRBJ2-3	many
TGCAGTGCTAGGAAGGGCGGTAGAGATGGCTACACCTTC	CSARKGGRDGYTF	-	TRBV20-1	TRBJ1-2	many
TGTGCCAGCATTCAAGGGCTAGTAAAAGAGACCCAGTACTTC	CASIQGLVKETQYF	-	TRBV6-1	TRBJ2-5	many
TGTGCCAGCAGCCTGGACATGAACACTGAAGCTTTCTTT	CASSLDMNTEAFF	-	TRBV5-4	TRBJ1-1	many
TGTGCCAGCAGCCCAGGACAGGCCCAAGAGACCCAGTACTTC	CASSPGQAQETQYF	TRBD1	TRBV7-8	TRBJ2-5	many
TGTGCCAGCAGCTTATCTCGCGAGAACACCGGGGAGCTGTTTTTT	CASSLSRENTGELFF	-	TRBV7-2	TRBJ2-2	many
TGTGCCAGCAGCACCCGACTAGCGGGTAACACCGGGGAGCTGTTTTTT	CASSTRLAGNTGELFF	TRBD2	TRBV7-2	TRBJ2-2	many
TGCAGTGCTTCGGGGAGCAATCAGCCCCAGCATTTT	CSASGSNQPQHF	-	TRBV20-1	TRBJ1-5	many
TGTGCCAGCAGCCCCGGGGACAGGGGCTACGAGCAGTACTTC	CASSPGDRGYEQYF	TRBD1	TRBV7-2	TRBJ2-7	many
TGTGCCAGCAACCGGCGGACAACTAATGAAAAACTGTTTTTT	CASNRRTTNEKLFF	-	TRBV28	TRBJ1-4	many
TGTGCCAGCACCCGGGGAGGGGGCGGATCACCCCTCCACTTT	CASTRGGGGSPLHF	TRBD1	TRBV7-2	TRBJ1-6	many
TGTGCCAGCAGTCCCCAAGGCGCCGGGTACACTGAAGCTTTCTTT	CASSPQGAGYTEAFF	-	TRBV28	TRBJ1-1	many
TGTGCCAGCAGCTTAGAGGTGCGGGAAAAACTGTTTTTT	CASSLEVREKLFF	-	TRBV7-9	TRBJ1-4	few
TGCAGCGTTGAATACGGGGGGGCCGGATACACTGAAGCTTTCTTT	CSVEYGGAGYTEAFF	-	TRBV29-1	TRBJ1-1	-
TGTGCCAGCAGTGAGGTTGGTGCCGGCAATGAGCAGTTCTTC	CASSEVGAGNEQFF	-	TRBV6-4	TRBJ2-1	many
TGCAGCGTCGAGATGGGACCCAGAGGCTACACCTTC	CSVEMGPRGYTF	-	TRBV29-1	TRBJ1-2	many
TGTGCCAGCAGTCGCGGGACGCCTAATGAAAAACTGTTTTTT	CASSRGTPNEKLFF	-	TRBV6-1	TRBJ1-4	many
TGTGCCAGCAGCCCCTACGAACTCCTGGAGGGCTACACCTTC	CASSPYELLEGYTF	-	TRBV7-2	TRBJ1-2	many
TGTGCCAGCAGCTTAGACCTGAACAGGGGATGGTATGGCTACACCTTC	CASSLDLNRGWYGYTF	TRBD1	TRBV11-2	TRBJ1-2	many
TGTGCCAGCAGCTTGACGGACGGTCTCTATGGCTACACCTTC	CASSLTDGLYGYTF	-	TRBV5-4	TRBJ1-2	many
TGTGCCAGCAGCGTTGGGACAAGATTCTACGAGCAGTACTTC	CASSVGTRFYEQYF	-	TRBV27	TRBJ2-7	many
TGCAGTGCTCATCTAGCGAGCACAGATACGCAGTATTTT	CSAHLASTDTQYF	-	TRBV20-1	TRBJ2-3	many
TGTGCCAGTAGTCCACGGACAGGGTTCTACGAGCAGTACTTC	CASSPRTGFYEQYF	TRBD1	TRBV19	TRBJ2-7	many
TGCAGTGCTAGAGATCGGACTGAAGCTTTCTTT	CSARDRTEAFF	-	TRBV20-1	TRBJ1-1	few
TGTGCCAGCAGCCTGCTCGCGGGGCCTAGCACAGATACGCAGTATTTT	CASSLLAGPSTDTQYF	-	TRBV7-6	TRBJ2-3	many
TGCAGTGCTAGGGACAGGGGAGGAGGATCACCCCTCCACTTT	CSARDRGGGSPLHF	TRBD1	TRBV20-1	TRBJ1-6	-
TGCAGTGCCCCCGGGGGAAGAAACCGCTACGAGCAGTACTTC	CSAPGGRNRYEQYF	-	TRBV20-1	TRBJ2-7	many
TGTGCCAGCCGGACGACAGGGAACACCGGGGAGCTGTTTTTT	CASRTTGNTGELFF	-	TRBV28	TRBJ2-2	many
TGTGCCAGCAGCCAAGATCTGCGGGGGAACAATGGCTACACCTTC	CASSQDLRGNNGYTF	-	TRBV3-1	TRBJ1-2	-
TGTGCCAGCACCCCTCAGGGGGCGAGCCCTGGGGCCAACGTCCTGACTTTC	CASTPQGASPGANVLTF	TRBD1	TRBV6-2/TRBV6-3	TRBJ2-6	many
TGCAGTGCTAGAAGTAGGGGGGTTTCCTACAATGAGCAGTTCTTC	CSARSRGVSYNEQFF	-	TRBV20-1	TRBJ2-1	many
TGTGCCAGCAGTGGAGTAGCGGGGGTTCAAGAGACCCAGTACTTC	CASSGVAGVQETQYF	TRBD2	TRBV2	TRBJ2-5	-
TGTGCCAGTAGTAGGGACAGAAGAAATGAAAAACTGTTTTTT	CASSRDRRNEKLFF	TRBD1	TRBV19	TRBJ1-4	many
TGCGCCAGCAGCCAAGAACTCGGGGCAGGGGGAAATTCACCCCTCCACTTT	CASSQELGAGGNSPLHF	TRBD1	TRBV4-3	TRBJ1-6	few
TGTGCCAGCAGCGTAGTTGTTTATGAGGCCGGGGGTGAAGCTTTCTTT	CASSVVVYEAGGEAFF	-	TRBV9	TRBJ1-1	-
TGTGCCAGCAGCTTCAGGCGGAGCGGGGTGAGCTCCTACAATGAGCAGTTCTTC	CASSFRRSGVSSYNEQFF	TRBD2	TRBV7-8	TRBJ2-1	many
TGTGCCAGCAGCTTCGGGACAGGGTTCACTGAAGCTTTCTTT	CASSFGTGFTEAFF	TRBD1	TRBV7-2	TRBJ1-1	many
TGTGCCAGCAGTGGAGGGCAGGGGGCTTCTAATGAAAAACTGTTTTTT	CASSGGQGASNEKLFF	TRBD1	TRBV6-5	TRBJ1-4	-
TGTGCCAGCAGCCAAGGAAACGGATACTATGGCTACACCTTC	CASSQGNGYYGYTF	-	TRBV3-1	TRBJ1-2	many